This T cell receptor (beta chain) was sequenced during a study of shared clonotypes between healthy human individuals. Free of recent acute infections or vaccinations, the donors were healthy HIV-negative adults. Study results and limitations: Naive subsets usually exceeded memory subsets in estimated richness.

The assay was immunoSEQ multiplex PCR, and TCRdb's table has in-frame clones only and misses some. The sample holds 1.4 million to 1.5 million clones; 96% are singletons and the top ten take 1% to 1.5%. A remark on this clone: The antigen remains unidentified.

The V end lost 2 bases, the J end lost 2 bases, and 10 bases lay between the germline ends. The CDR3 contains 14 residues. Germline lookup yields CDR1 SGHRS and CDR2 YFSETQ. Sequencing was carried out using naive CD4+ T cells sorted from blood. Subset of the sample: CD45RA+ positively selected. The clonotype comes from a young man in good health. This chain connects TRBV5-1 to TRBJ2-5, with a possible D match to TRBD2 (5 bases). This chain's CDR3 is CASSFEGLQETQYF. CDR3 sequence (DNA): TGCGCCAGCAGCTTTGAGGGATTACAAGAGACCCAGTACTTC.